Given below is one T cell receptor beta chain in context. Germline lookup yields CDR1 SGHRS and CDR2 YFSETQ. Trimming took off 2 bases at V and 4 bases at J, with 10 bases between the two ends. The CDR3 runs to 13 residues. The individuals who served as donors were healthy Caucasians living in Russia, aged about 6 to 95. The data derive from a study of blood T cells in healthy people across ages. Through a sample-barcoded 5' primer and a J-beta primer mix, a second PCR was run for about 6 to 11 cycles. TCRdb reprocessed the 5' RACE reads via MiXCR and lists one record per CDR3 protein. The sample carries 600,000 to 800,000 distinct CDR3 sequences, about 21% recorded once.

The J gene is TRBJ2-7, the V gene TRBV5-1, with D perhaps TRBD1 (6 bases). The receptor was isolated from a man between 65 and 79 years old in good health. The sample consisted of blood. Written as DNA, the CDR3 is TGCGCCAGCAGCTTACAGGGTCGGTACGAGCAGTACTTC. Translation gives CASSLQGRYEQYF.